This passage covers 32 T cell receptor beta chains from one sample sequenced in a study of blood T cell repertoires in COVID-19. TCRdb's table, derived via immunoSEQ multiplex PCR, lists solely in-frame clones and lacks some. Among about 170,000 clones, about 86% were seen once, and the ten largest hold about 3.6%. Sequenced input: PBMCs or T cells enriched from blood (not recorded which). These receptors all stem from a woman aged 45-65 years in a cohort exposed to, infected with or recovered from COVID-19 (not recorded which).

The chain employs TRBV28 and TRBJ1-1; D possibly corresponds to TRBD1 (5 bases). Trimming removed 5 bases at V and 3 bases at J, with 13 bases between. Germline CDR1 is MDHEN and CDR2 is SYDVKM. The length of the CDR3 is 14 residues. The CDR3, as DNA: TGTGCCAGCAGTCCCGTCGGGGGGTACACTGAAGCTTTCTTT. Amino acid sequence: CASSPVGGYTEAFF.

The chain has TRBV10-1 and TRBJ2-3, with 14 bases identical to TRBD2. The CDR3 has 17 residues. Trimming removed 6 bases from V and 6 bases from J; junction bases left unmatched: 11. Germline V gene sequence: CDR1 WNHNN, CDR2 SYGVQD (reference sequence). CDR3 in DNA: TGCGCCAGCAGCTCGGGACTAGCGGGAGTAACACCTGATACGCAGTATTTT. It codes for CASSSGLAGVTPDTQYF.

This clone was seen a handful of times. This chain uses TRBV7-9 with TRBJ2-7; no firm D call. Germline CDR1 and CDR2: SEHNR and FQNEAQ (reference sequence). The CDR3 loop spans 15 amino acids. V lost 3 bases, J lost 0 bases, and 12 bases lay in between. CDR3 sequence (DNA): TGTGCCAGCAGCTTTGTTCTCGGTGACTCCTACGAGCAGTACTTC. It is translated as CASSFVLGDSYEQYF.

This chain links TRBV10-3 with TRBJ2-3; 7 bases map to TRBD1. Germline V CDR1 and CDR2: ENHRY, SYGVKD. With V trimmed by 8 bases and J by 2 bases, 4 bases remained unmatched. This CDR3 is built from 13 residues. The DNA of the CDR3 is TGTGCCATCGACGACAGGGACACAGATACGCAGTATTTT. This gives the protein CAIDDRDTDTQYF.

The chain recombines TRBV5-1 with TRBJ2-5, with a weak D call TRBD2 (5 bases). This CDR3 has 14 residues. The V end was cut by 4 bases, the J end by 2 bases, with 12 bases between. In germline, CDR1 is SGHRS, CDR2 YFSETQ. The CDR3 DNA follows: TGCGCCAGCAGCCGTGGACTGATACAAGAGACCCAGTACTTC. This encodes CASSRGLIQETQYF.

V gene TRBV2 combines with J gene TRBJ1-2, with 8 bases aligning to TRBD1. The CDR3 spans 12 residues. The junction had 5 bases not matched to a gene; V was cut back by 6 bases and J by 8 bases. Per the germline V gene, CDR1 is SNHLY and CDR2 is FYNNEI. This CDR3 reads CASSADREGYTF. The CDR3 DNA sequence: TGTGCCAGCAGCGCGGACAGGGAAGGCTACACCTTC.

The chain employs TRBV20-1 and TRBJ2-1; D is unclear. This CDR3 contains 14 residues. V was pared by 3 bases and J by 8 bases, with 17 bases between. Germline CDR1 and CDR2: DFQATT and SNEGSKA (reference sequence). The CDR3 nucleotides read TGCAGTGCTAGTTCCCTAACGCTACGGGATGAGCAGTTCTTC. Its protein is CSASSLTLRDEQFF.

The chain uses TRBV28 and TRBJ1-2; the D is unclear. CDR1 and CDR2 from the germline V gene are MDHEN and SYDVKM. The CDR3 has 12 amino acids. Trimming took off 8 bases at V and 4 bases at J, with 11 bases between the two ends. CDR3: CASANSPYGYTF. As DNA, the CDR3 is TGTGCCAGCGCTAATTCCCCCTATGGCTACACCTTC.

This clone was counted a single time. This chain connects TRBV28 to TRBJ1-4, with D perhaps TRBD1 (6 bases). Germline V gene sequence: CDR1 MDHEN, CDR2 SYDVKM. The germline V and J ends were trimmed by 6 bases and 3 bases, with 14 bases remaining between them. The CDR3 is made up of 15 amino acids. The CDR3 protein is CASSSTGKANEKLFF. The CDR3 nucleotides are TGTGCCAGCAGCTCAACAGGGAAGGCTAATGAAAAACTGTTTTTT.

This clone was counted only a few times. CDR3 amino acids: CASSFQQLNQPQHF. CDR3 in DNA: TGTGCCAGCAGTTTCCAACAGCTCAATCAGCCCCAGCATTTT. The chain carries TRBV28 and TRBJ1-5; D gene uncertain. V was cut by 3 bases and J by 3 bases, with 9 bases left in between. The CDR3 is made up of 14 amino acids. Looked up from germline, CDR1 is MDHEN and CDR2 is SYDVKM.

This clone was observed a single time. The V call is TRBV7-9, the J call TRBJ2-5; no clear D. V dropped 1 base and J dropped 5 bases, with 20 bases sitting between them. CDR1 is SEHNR and CDR2 is FQNEAQ in the germline V gene (reference sequence). The CDR3 length is 17 residues. The DNA for the CDR3 is TGTGCCAGCAGCTTAGTTTTGGTCCCGGGTTTCGGGGAGACCCAGTACTTC. Protein sequence: CASSLVLVPGFGETQYF.

This chain links TRBV5-5 with TRBJ1-5; 7 positions agree with TRBD1. This CDR3 spans 14 amino acids. The germline V gene has CDR1 SGHKS and CDR2 YYEKEE (reference sequence). Trimming removed 4 bases from V and 7 bases from J; junction bases left unmatched: 8. The DNA of the CDR3 is TGTGCCAGCAGCGACCGGGACAGCTTCCAGCCCCAGCATTTT. Encoded protein: CASSDRDSFQPQHF.

This clone came up a few times. This rearrangement joins TRBV5-1 to TRBJ1-1; the D gene is possibly TRBD1 (6 bases). The V end was cut by 2 bases, the J end by 3 bases, with 8 bases between. Germline CDR1 SGHRS, CDR2 YFSETQ. This CDR3 has 13 residues. The CDR3 sequence: CASSFAGDTEAFF. CDR3 nucleotides: TGCGCCAGCAGCTTCGCAGGGGACACTGAAGCTTTCTTT.

The V call is TRBV5-5, the J call TRBJ1-2; 7 bases are a match to TRBD1. V lost 6 bases to trimming and J lost 7 bases; unmatched junction nucleotides: 21. Germline lookup yields CDR1 SGHKS and CDR2 YYEKEE (reference sequence). This CDR3 comprises 17 residues. In DNA, the CDR3 is TGTGCCAGCACCCCGATGGTCAGAGAGAGGGGGCGCGGTGGCTACACCTTC. This sequence encodes CASTPMVRERGRGGYTF.

This chain uses TRBV10-3 with TRBJ2-5; D remains ambiguous. This CDR3 contains 13 residues. V was trimmed by 0 bases and J by 3 bases, leaving 5 bases between them. CDR1 ENHRY and CDR2 SYGVKD come from the germline V gene. This chain's CDR3 is CAISESRKETQYF. The DNA for the CDR3 is TGTGCCATCAGTGAGTCCAGGAAAGAGACCCAGTACTTC.

The rearrangement joins TRBV25-1 to TRBJ1-5, with TRBD1 matching 8 bases. J was trimmed by 5 bases and V by 5 bases; bases with no gene match: 8. There are 15 residues in the CDR3. The V gene's germline CDR1 is MGHDK and CDR2 SYGVNS. CDR3 nucleotide sequence: TGTGCCAGCAGTCAGACAGGGGTTGGGGATCAGCCCCAGCATTTT. It encodes CASSQTGVGDQPQHF. Combining the CDR3 with reference TRBV25-1 and TRBJ1-5 gives the whole variable domain EADIYQTPRYLVIGTGKKITLECSQTMGHDKMYWYQQDPGMELHLIHYSYGVNSTEKGDLSSESTVSRIRTEHFPLTLESARPSHTSQYLCASSQTGVGDQPQHFGDGTRLSIL.

The J gene is TRBJ1-5, the V gene TRBV28, with 8 positions matching TRBD1. Losses at the gene ends were 8 bases for V and 1 base for J; bases not matched to a gene: 13. Germline lookup yields CDR1 MDHEN and CDR2 SYDVKM. The CDR3 contains 17 residues. CDR3 in amino acids: CASFGTLTGVSNQPQHF. DNA of the CDR3: TGTGCCAGCTTTGGAACTTTGACAGGGGTCAGCAATCAGCCCCAGCATTTT.

The chain joins TRBV9 to TRBJ1-6; no firm D call. Germline V gene data show CDR1 as SGDLS and CDR2 as YYNGEE. V lost 4 bases and J lost 13, with 18 bases in between. The CDR3 consists of 14 residues. CDR3 sequence reads: CASSPNRGLVPLHF. As DNA, the CDR3 is TGTGCCAGCAGCCCAAACCGGGGTTTGGTTCCCCTCCACTTT.

The V and J genes are TRBV7-2 and TRBJ2-1; D is possibly TRBD1 (6 bases). The CDR3 sequence is 14 residues long. With 5 bases removed from V and 1 base from J, the gap between germline ends came to 9 bases. Germline CDR1 reads SGHTA; CDR2 reads FQGNSA. The CDR3: CASSIGQSYNEQFF. The CDR3 coding sequence is TGTGCCAGCAGCATAGGACAGTCCTACAATGAGCAGTTCTTC.

V gene TRBV28 combines with J gene TRBJ1-5, with 7 bases fitting TRBD1. The CDR3 extends over 17 amino acids. Germline V gives CDR1 MDHEN, CDR2 SYDVKM. J gave up 4 bases and V 5 bases, and 14 bases lay outside the gene matches. The CDR3 coding sequence is TGTGCCAGCAGTCTATTCGCCGGGACAGACCAAAATCAGCCCCAGCATTTT. Its protein is CASSLFAGTDQNQPQHF. Using reference TRBV28 and TRBJ1-5 for the parts outside the CDR3, the full variable domain is DVKVTQSSRYLVKRTGEKVFLECVQDMDHENMFWYRQDPGLGLRLIYFSYDVKMKEKGDIPEGYSVSREKKERFSLILESASTNQTSMYLCASSLFAGTDQNQPQHFGDGTRLSIL.

This rearrangement joins TRBV28 to TRBJ1-1; D gene ambiguous. Germline CDR1 and CDR2: MDHEN and SYDVKM. This CDR3 region has 11 residues. CDR3 DNA: TGTGCAACGAGGGTGAACACTGAAGCTTTCTTT. It translates to CATRVNTEAFF.

This rearrangement joins TRBV6-1 to TRBJ1-2; D is uncertain. Deletions cut 2 bases from V and 3 bases from J, with 13 bases between. Germline V gene sequence: CDR1 MNHNS, CDR2 SASEGT. The CDR3 is 15 residues long. DNA for the CDR3: TGTGCCAGCAGTGAAATCGAGGGCGACTACTATGGCTACACCTTC. Its translation: CASSEIEGDYYGYTF.

V and J are TRBV5-1 and TRBJ1-1; no definite D call. Deletions cut 2 bases from V and 3 bases from J, with 8 bases between. CDR3 length equals 13 residues. Germline assignment: CDR1 SGHRS and CDR2 YFSETQ. In DNA, the CDR3 is TGCGCCAGCAGCTTTAACAGAGACACTGAAGCTTTCTTT. It specifies CASSFNRDTEAFF.

The chain carries TRBV28 and TRBJ2-2; 10 bases are a match to TRBD1. The length of the CDR3 is 15 residues. The ends lost 8 bases at V and 6 bases at J; junction bases unmatched: 9. Looked up from germline, CDR1 is MDHEN and CDR2 is SYDVKM. The CDR3 DNA follows: TGTGCCAGCTTCCCGGGACAGGGGTGGGCCGGGGAGCTGTTTTTT. It specifies CASFPGQGWAGELFF.

The chain recombines TRBV4-2 with TRBJ1-1; possibly TRBD1 for D (5 bases). The CDR3 contains 15 residues. Germline values: CDR1 LGHNA, CDR2 YNFKEQ. The germline V and J ends were trimmed by 0 bases and 3 bases, with 11 bases remaining between them. CDR3 in amino acids: CASSQDGGGDTEAFF. The CDR3 region has the DNA TGTGCCAGCAGCCAAGATGGGGGGGGTGACACTGAAGCTTTCTTT.

The rearrangement links TRBV5-1 to TRBJ2-3; maybe TRBD1 (6 bases). Germline V lookup: CDR1 SGHRS, CDR2 YFSETQ. The CDR3 consists of 16 residues. The germline V and J ends were trimmed by 4 bases and 2 bases, with 17 bases remaining between them. The DNA for the CDR3 is TGCGCCAGCAGCGGGGGCCGGCAGGGACCCACAGATACGCAGTATTTT. Residues: CASSGGRQGPTDTQYF.

This rearrangement joins TRBV19 to TRBJ1-2; tentatively, D is TRBD1 (6 bases). The CDR3 contains 15 residues. CDR1 is LNHDA and CDR2 is SQIVND in the germline V gene (reference sequence). The V and J ends lost 4 bases and 8 bases respectively, with 20 bases between them. CDR3 sequence: CASSTYTGSGGGYTF. DNA for the CDR3: TGTGCCAGTAGTACTTATACAGGGAGCGGTGGGGGCTACACCTTC.

In this sample, this clone turned up a few times. This chain joins TRBV2 and TRBJ1-3; D not certain. V was cut by 5 bases and J by 0 bases, with 5 bases left in between. The CDR3 is 13 residues long. The germline V gene encodes CDR1 SNHLY and CDR2 FYNNEI. CDR3 residues: CASSINSGNTIYF. The CDR3 nucleotides read TGTGCCAGCAGTATCAACTCTGGAAACACCATATATTTT.

The genes are TRBV15 and TRBJ1-2, with 7 positions matching TRBD1. The CDR3 sequence is 14 residues long. The germline V gene has CDR1 LNHNV and CDR2 YYDKDF (reference sequence). V was clipped by 1 base and J by 8 bases; unmatched bases: 7. DNA of the CDR3: TGTGCCACCAGCAGAGGTGAGGGGGCGGGCGGCTACACCTTC. Translated, it gives CATSRGEGAGGYTF.

J is TRBJ1-1 and V is TRBV11-2; tentative D call: TRBD1 (6 bases). This CDR3 contains 16 residues. Trimming took 1 base from V and 6 from J, leaving 18 bases between them. Looked up from germline, CDR1 is SGHAT and CDR2 is FQNNGV. Here the CDR3 DNA reads TGTGCCAGCAGCTTAGCCGGGCAGGGGTTCGCTCCTGAAGCTTTCTTT. It is translated as CASSLAGQGFAPEAFF.

The chain links TRBV2 to TRBJ2-4, with TRBD2 as a possible D gene (5 bases). The germline V gene encodes CDR1 SNHLY and CDR2 FYNNEI. The CDR3 loop spans 14 amino acids. Trimming removed 6 bases at V and 0 bases at J, with 9 bases between. The CDR3: CASRLAAAKNIQYF. For the CDR3, the DNA is TGTGCCAGCAGGCTAGCTGCAGCCAAAAACATTCAGTACTTC.

The V and J genes are TRBV6-1 and TRBJ2-7, with 9 bases identical to TRBD2. The CDR3 is made up of 15 amino acids. Germline assignment: CDR1 MNHNS and CDR2 SASEGT. The V gene end was trimmed by 3 bases and the J gene end by 3 bases; junction bases not matched to a gene: 6. In DNA form, the CDR3 reads TGTGCCAGCAGTGACGGGCTAGCGGGACTCTACGAGCAGTACTTC. It is translated as CASSDGLAGLYEQYF.